What follows is one TCR beta chain and its context. This entry belongs to a study of T cell responses to AZD1222 COVID-19 vaccine. Per germline, CDR1 MDHEN and CDR2 SYDVKM. CDR3 length equals 15 residues. Trimming stripped 5 bases from V and 7 bases from J, with 18 bases between. Using immunoSEQ multiplex PCR, the repertoire was profiled, and TCRdb retains in-frame clones only, with some absent. Found here are 250,000 to 300,000 clones, around 92% of them singletons; the top ten hold 0.5% to 0.65%. V and J are TRBV28 and TRBJ2-1, with D uncertain. The sequences come from peripheral blood, collected 28 days after the second AZD1222 dose. The origin of this receptor is an adult who received the AZD1222 COVID-19 vaccine. The CDR3, as DNA: TGTGCCAGCAGTGCCCCATCAGCCAGCTATAATGAGCAGTTCTTC. As protein: CASSAPSASYNEQFF.